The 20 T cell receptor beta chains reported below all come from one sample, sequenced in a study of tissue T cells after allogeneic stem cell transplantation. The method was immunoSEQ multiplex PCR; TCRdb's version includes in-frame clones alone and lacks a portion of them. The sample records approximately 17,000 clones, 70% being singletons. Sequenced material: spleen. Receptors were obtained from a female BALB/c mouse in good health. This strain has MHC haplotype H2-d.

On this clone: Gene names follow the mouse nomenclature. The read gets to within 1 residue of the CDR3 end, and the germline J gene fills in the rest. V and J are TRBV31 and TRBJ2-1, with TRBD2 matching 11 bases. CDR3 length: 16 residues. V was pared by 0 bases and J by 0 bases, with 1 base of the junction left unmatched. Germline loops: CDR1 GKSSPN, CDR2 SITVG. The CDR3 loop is CAWSLGTGGNYAEQFF. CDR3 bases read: TGTGCCTGGAGTCTAGGGACTGGGGGTAACTATGCTGAGCAGTTC. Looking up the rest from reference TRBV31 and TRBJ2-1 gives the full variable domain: AQTIHQWPVAEIKAVGSPLSLGCTIKGKSSPNLYWYWQATGGTLQQLFYSITVGQVESVVQLNLSASRPKDDQFILSTEKLLLSHSGFYLCAWSLGTGGNYAEQFFGPGTRLTVL.

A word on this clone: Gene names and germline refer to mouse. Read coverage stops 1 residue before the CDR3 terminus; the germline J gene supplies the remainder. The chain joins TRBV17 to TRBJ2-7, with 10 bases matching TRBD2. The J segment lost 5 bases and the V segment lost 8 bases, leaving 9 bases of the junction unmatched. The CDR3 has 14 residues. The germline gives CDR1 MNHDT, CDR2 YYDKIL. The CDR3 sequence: CASSSTGGRDEQYF. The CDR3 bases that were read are TGTGCTAGCTCCTCGACTGGGGGGCGAGATGAACAGTAC.

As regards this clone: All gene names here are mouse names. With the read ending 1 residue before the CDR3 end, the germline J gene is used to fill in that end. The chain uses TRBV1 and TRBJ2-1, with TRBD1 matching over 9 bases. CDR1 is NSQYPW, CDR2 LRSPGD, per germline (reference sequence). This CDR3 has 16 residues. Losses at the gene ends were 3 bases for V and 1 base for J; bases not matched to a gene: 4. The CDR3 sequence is CTCSAAGTGNYAEQFF. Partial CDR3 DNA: TGCACCTGCAGTGCCGCCGGGACAGGGAACTATGCTGAGCAGTTC.

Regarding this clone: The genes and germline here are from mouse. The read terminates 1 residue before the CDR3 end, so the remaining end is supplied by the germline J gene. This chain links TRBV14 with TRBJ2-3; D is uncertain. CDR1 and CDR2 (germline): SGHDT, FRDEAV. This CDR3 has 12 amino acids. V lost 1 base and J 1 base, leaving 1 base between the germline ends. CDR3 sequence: CASSFGAETLYF. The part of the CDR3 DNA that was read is TGTGCCAGCAGTTTCGGTGCAGAAACGCTGTAT.

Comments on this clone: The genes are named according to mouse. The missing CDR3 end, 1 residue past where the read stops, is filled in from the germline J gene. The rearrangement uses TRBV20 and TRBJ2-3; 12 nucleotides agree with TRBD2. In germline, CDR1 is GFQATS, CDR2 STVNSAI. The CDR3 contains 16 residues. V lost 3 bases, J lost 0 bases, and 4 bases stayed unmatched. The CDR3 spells CGASRLGGHSAETLYF. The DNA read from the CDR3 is TGTGGTGCTAGCAGACTGGGGGGGCATAGTGCAGAAACGCTGTAT.

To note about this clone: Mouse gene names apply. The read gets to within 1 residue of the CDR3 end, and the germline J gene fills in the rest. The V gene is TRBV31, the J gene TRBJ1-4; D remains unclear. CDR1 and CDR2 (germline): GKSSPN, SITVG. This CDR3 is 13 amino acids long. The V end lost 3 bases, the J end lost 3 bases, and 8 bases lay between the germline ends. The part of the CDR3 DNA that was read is TGTGCCTGGAGCCTGACAACCAACGAAAGATTATTT. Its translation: CAWSLTTNERLF. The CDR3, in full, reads CAWSLTTNERLFF.

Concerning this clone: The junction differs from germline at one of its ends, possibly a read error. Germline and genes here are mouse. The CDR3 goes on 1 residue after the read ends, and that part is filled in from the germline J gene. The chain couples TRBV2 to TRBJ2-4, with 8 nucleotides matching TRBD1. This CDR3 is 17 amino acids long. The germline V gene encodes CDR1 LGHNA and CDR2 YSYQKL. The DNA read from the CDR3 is TGTGCCAGCAGCCAAGATAGCCAGGGGGCTAGTCAAAACGCCTTGTAC. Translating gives CASSQDSQGASQNALY. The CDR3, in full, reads CASSQDSQGASQNALYF.

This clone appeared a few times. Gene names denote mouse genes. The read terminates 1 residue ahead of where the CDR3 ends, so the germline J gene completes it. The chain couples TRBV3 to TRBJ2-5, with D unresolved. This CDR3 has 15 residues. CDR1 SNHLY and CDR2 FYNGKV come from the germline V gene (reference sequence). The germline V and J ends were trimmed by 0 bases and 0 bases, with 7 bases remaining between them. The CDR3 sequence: CASSLAGLNQDTQYF. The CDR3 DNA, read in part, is TGTGCCAGCAGCTTAGCCGGGCTTAACCAAGACACCCAGTAC.

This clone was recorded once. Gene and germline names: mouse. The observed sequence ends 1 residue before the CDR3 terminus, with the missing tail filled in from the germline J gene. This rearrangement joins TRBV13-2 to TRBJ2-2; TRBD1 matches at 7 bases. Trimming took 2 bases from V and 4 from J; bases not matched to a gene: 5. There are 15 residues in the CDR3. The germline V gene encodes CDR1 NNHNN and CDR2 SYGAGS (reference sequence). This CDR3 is CASGETGEGTGQLYF. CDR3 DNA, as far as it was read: TGTGCCAGCGGTGAAACAGGGGAGGGCACCGGGCAGCTCTAC.

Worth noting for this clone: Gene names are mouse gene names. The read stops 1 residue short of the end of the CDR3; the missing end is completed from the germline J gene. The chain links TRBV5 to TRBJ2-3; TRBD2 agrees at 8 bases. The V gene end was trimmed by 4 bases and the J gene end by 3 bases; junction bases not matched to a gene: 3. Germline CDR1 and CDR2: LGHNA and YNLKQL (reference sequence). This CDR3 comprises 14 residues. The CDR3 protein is CASSRGLGAETLYF. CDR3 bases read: TGTGCCAGCAGCCGCGGACTGGGAGCAGAAACGCTGTAT.

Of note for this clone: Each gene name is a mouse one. The part of the CDR3 DNA that was read is TGTGCCAGCGGTGAGGGGGCGGGGAATTCGCCCCTCTAC. Translated: CASGEGAGNSPLY. The CDR3, in full, reads CASGEGAGNSPLYF. The chain combines TRBV13-2 with TRBJ1-6; maybe TRBD1 (6 bases). With the read ending 1 residue before the CDR3 end, the germline J gene is used to fill in that end. TRBJ1-6 is annotated as an ORF whose role is uncertain. This CDR3 is built from 14 residues. V was pared by 2 bases and J by 7 bases, with 10 bases between. The germline CDR1 and CDR2 sequences are NNHNN and SYGAGS (reference sequence).

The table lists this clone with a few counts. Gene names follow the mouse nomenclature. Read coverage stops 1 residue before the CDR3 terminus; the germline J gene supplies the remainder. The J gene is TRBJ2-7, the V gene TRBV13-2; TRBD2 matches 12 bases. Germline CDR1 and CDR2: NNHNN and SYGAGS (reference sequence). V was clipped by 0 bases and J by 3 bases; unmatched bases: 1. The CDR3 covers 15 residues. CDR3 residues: CASGDADWGGYEQYF. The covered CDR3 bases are TGTGCCAGCGGTGATGCGGACTGGGGGGGCTATGAACAGTAC.

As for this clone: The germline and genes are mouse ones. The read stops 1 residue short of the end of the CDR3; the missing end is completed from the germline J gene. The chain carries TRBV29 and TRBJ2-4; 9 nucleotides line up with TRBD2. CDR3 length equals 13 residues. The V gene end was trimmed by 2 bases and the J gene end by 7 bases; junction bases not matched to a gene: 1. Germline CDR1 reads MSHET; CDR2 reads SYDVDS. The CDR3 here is CASSLDWGHTLYF. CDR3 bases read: TGTGCTAGCAGTTTAGACTGGGGGCACACCTTGTAC.

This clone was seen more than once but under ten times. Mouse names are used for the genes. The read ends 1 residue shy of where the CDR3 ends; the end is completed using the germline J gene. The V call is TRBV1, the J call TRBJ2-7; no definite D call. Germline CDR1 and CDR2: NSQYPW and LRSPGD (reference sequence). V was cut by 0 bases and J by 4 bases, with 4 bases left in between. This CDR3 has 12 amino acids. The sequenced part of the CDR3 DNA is TGCACCTGCAGTGCAGACAAATATGAACAGTAC. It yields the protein CTCSADKYEQY. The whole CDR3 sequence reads CTCSADKYEQYF.

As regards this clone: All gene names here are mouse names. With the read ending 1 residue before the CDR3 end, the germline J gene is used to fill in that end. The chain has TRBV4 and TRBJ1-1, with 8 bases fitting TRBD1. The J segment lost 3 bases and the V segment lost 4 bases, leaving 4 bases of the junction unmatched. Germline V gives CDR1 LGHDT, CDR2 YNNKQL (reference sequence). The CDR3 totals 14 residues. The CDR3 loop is CASSFRGRDTEVFF. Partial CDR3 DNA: TGTGCCAGCAGCTTCAGGGGGCGCGACACAGAAGTCTTC.

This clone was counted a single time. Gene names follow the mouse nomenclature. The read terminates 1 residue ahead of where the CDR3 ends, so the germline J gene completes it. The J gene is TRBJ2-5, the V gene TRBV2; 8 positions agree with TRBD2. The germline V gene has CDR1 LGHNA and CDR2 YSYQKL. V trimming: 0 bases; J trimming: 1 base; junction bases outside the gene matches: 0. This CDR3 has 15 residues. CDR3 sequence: CASSQELGDQDTQYF. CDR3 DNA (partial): TGTGCCAGCAGCCAAGAACTGGGGGACCAAGACACCCAGTAC.

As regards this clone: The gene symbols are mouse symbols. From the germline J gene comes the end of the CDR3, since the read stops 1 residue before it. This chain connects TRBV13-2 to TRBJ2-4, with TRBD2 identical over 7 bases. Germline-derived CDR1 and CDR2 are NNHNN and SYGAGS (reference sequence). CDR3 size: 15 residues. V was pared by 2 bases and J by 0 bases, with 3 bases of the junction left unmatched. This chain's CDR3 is CASGENWGSQNTLYF. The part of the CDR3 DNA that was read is TGTGCCAGCGGTGAAAACTGGGGTAGTCAAAACACCTTGTAC.

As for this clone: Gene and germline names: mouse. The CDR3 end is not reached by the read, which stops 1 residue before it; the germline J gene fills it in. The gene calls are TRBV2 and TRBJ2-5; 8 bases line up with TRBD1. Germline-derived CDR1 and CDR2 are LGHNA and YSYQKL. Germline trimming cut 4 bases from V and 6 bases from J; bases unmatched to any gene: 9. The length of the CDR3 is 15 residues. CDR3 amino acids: CASSRPGQEGDTQYF. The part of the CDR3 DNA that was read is TGTGCCAGCAGCCGCCCGGGACAGGAAGGGGACACCCAGTAC.

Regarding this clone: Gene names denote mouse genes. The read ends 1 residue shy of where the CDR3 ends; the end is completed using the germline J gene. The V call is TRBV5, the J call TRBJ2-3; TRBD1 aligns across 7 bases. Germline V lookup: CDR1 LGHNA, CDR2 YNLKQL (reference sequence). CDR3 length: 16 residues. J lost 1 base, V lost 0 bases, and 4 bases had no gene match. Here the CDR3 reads CASSQEPGGGAETLYF. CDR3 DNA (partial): TGTGCCAGCAGCCAAGAGCCAGGGGGAGGTGCAGAAACGCTGTAT.

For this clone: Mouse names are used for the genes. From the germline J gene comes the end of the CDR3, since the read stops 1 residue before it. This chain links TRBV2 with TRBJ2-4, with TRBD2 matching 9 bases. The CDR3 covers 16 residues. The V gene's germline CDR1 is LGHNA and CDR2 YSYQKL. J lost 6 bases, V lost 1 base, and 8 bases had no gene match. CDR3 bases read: TGTGCCAGCAGCCAAGCCTCCGGGACTGGGAGGAACACCTTGTAC. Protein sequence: CASSQASGTGRNTLY. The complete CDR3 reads CASSQASGTGRNTLYF. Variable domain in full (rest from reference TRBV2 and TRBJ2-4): DPKIIQKPKYLVAVTGSEKILICEQYLGHNAMYWYRQSAKKPLEFMFSYSYQKLMDNQTASSRFQPQSSKKNHLDLQITALKPDDSATYFCASSQASGTGRNTLYFGAGTRLSVL.